The 29 T cell receptor beta chains presented below share a single source sample, sequenced in a study of PD-L1 blockade in urothelial cancer. Clones were read by immunoSEQ multiplex PCR, and TCRdb kept only the in-frame ones, dropping some. The sample lists about 130,000 clones, more than 70% occurring once. Time point in this sample: peripheral blood 6 weeks after treatment start. The starting material was PBMCs, obtained around atezolizumab (anti-PD-L1) treatment. These receptors were obtained from a middle-aged man with urothelial cancer.

The gene calls are TRBV18 and TRBJ2-2; TRBD1 matches 7 bases. Per the germline V gene, CDR1 is KGHSH and CDR2 is LQKENI. V dropped 3 bases and J dropped 2; count of bases not matched to a gene: 6. CDR3 length: 16 residues. The CDR3 spells CASSPSRGINTGELFF. In DNA form, the CDR3 reads TGTGCCAGCTCACCCAGCAGGGGGATAAACACCGGGGAGCTGTTTTTT. Using reference TRBV18 and TRBJ2-2 for the parts outside the CDR3, the full variable domain is NAGVMQNPRHLVRRRGQEARLRCSPMKGHSHVYWYRQLPEEGLKFMVYLQKENIIDESGMPKERFSAEFPKEGPSILRIQQVVRGDSAAYFCASSPSRGINTGELFFGEGSRLTVL.

Worth noting for this clone: The same CDR3 arises from other DNA sequences in this sample as well. The J gene is TRBJ1-1, the V gene TRBV18, with TRBD1 matching over 9 bases. Trimming at V came to 2 bases and at J to 2 bases, leaving 0 bases not matched to a gene. Germline V gene sequence: CDR1 KGHSH, CDR2 LQKENI. The CDR3 runs to 14 residues. The CDR3 DNA reads TGTGCCAGCTCACCAACAGGGGGCAACACTGAAGCTTTCTTT. This sequence encodes CASSPTGGNTEAFF.

This sequence joins TRBV10-3 and TRBJ2-7, with unresolved D. V shed 5 bases and J shed 0 bases, with 8 bases lying between them. CDR3 length equals 13 residues. Germline values: CDR1 ENHRY, CDR2 SYGVKD. The CDR3 protein is CAISQARSYEQYF. The CDR3 DNA follows: TGTGCCATCAGTCAGGCCCGCTCCTACGAGCAGTACTTC.

This chain joins TRBV21-1 and TRBJ1-1; TRBD1, the table's D call, was not compared with the DNA. TRBV21-1 is marked as a pseudogene. CDR3 size: 14 residues. DNA for the CDR3: TGTGCCAGCAGCAAATGGATAGGGGGCACTGAAGCTTTCTTT. This encodes CASSKWIGGTEAFF.

The chain employs TRBV7-9 and TRBJ2-5, with 7 bases fitting TRBD1. From germline, CDR1 is SEHNR and CDR2 FQNEAQ (reference sequence). The J segment lost 4 bases and the V segment lost 1 base, leaving 3 bases of the junction unmatched. The CDR3 is 14 amino acids. CDR3 nucleotide sequence: TGTGCCAGCAGCTTAGTAGGGGGCGGAGAGACCCAGTACTTC. Its protein product is CASSLVGGGETQYF.

The V and J genes are TRBV18 and TRBJ2-7; D possibly corresponds to TRBD2 (5 bases). The CDR3 has 14 residues. V was pared by 3 bases and J by 4 bases, with 13 bases between. Looked up from germline, CDR1 is KGHSH and CDR2 is LQKENI. The CDR3 loop reads CASSPEGRPYEQYF. The CDR3 DNA reads TGTGCCAGCTCACCCGAGGGCAGGCCATACGAGCAGTACTTC.

DNA for the CDR3: TGTGCCAGCAGCTTGATCCGTGGCAACTCCTACAATGAGCAGTTCTTC. Translation: CASSLIRGNSYNEQFF. The rearrangement uses TRBV13 and TRBJ2-1; no clear D. CDR3 length equals 16 residues. Germline CDR1 reads PRHDT; CDR2 reads FYEKMQ (reference sequence). V was shortened by 3 bases and J by 0 bases, with 12 bases between the two germline ends.

The chain has TRBV5-6 and TRBJ2-2, with a tentative D call TRBD2 (6 bases). Per the germline V gene, CDR1 is SGHDT and CDR2 is YYEEEE. V lost 2 bases and J 4 bases, leaving 9 bases between the germline ends. The CDR3 contains 14 residues. The CDR3 DNA sequence: TGTGCCAGCAGCTTCCGGGGAGGCACCGGGGAGCTGTTTTTT. It translates to CASSFRGGTGELFF.

The rearrangement uses TRBV9 and TRBJ2-5; D remains unclear. CDR1 and CDR2 (germline): SGDLS, YYNGEE. V dropped 3 bases and J dropped 2 bases, with 14 bases sitting between them. The CDR3 is 15 residues long. The CDR3, as DNA: TGTGCCAGCAGCGCCTCCCCGAACAGTCAAGAGACCCAGTACTTC. Translation gives CASSASPNSQETQYF.

The V gene is TRBV7-9, the J gene TRBJ2-1, with 9 positions matching TRBD2. The germline CDR1 and CDR2 sequences are SEHNR and FQNEAQ (reference sequence). With V trimmed by 8 bases and J by 3 bases, 14 bases remained unmatched. There are 17 residues in the CDR3. CDR3 in DNA: TGTGCCAGCCGCCTGTCCTTAGCGGGAGTGGTCTACAATGAGCAGTTCTTC. It translates to CASRLSLAGVVYNEQFF.

The chain joins TRBV7-2 to TRBJ1-2; D is possibly TRBD1 (6 bases). CDR3 length equals 19 residues. CDR1 is SGHTA and CDR2 is FQGNSA in the germline V gene. Trimming left V 5 bases short and J 5 bases short, with 30 bases between. CDR3 sequence: CASSTPGRGGGAQGYGYTF. In DNA, the CDR3 is TGTGCCAGCAGCACCCCGGGGAGGGGGGGAGGGGCTCAGGGGTATGGCTACACCTTC.

The chain joins TRBV18 to TRBJ1-4; a possible D gene is TRBD1 (5 bases). The CDR3 extends over 18 amino acids. The V end was cut by 3 bases, the J end by 0 bases, with 17 bases between. Germline loops: CDR1 KGHSH, CDR2 LQKENI. CDR3 loop: CASSPLPRVKATNEKLFF. The CDR3 coding sequence is TGTGCCAGCTCACCTCTTCCCAGGGTCAAGGCAACTAATGAAAAACTGTTTTTT.

This clone occurred once. The gene calls are TRBV18 and TRBJ2-7; maybe TRBD1 (6 bases). V lost 3 bases, J lost 5 bases, and 11 bases lay in between. Per the germline V gene, CDR1 is KGHSH and CDR2 is LQKENI. The CDR3 is made up of 13 amino acids. The CDR3, as DNA: TGTGCCAGCTCACCTTCCGAGGGGGACGAGCAGTACTTC. Its protein is CASSPSEGDEQYF.

The chain carries TRBV5-1 and TRBJ2-5, with 7 bases aligning to TRBD2. Trimming cost V 3 bases and J 1 base; bases outside gene matches: 3. CDR3 length equals 14 residues. Germline V gene lookup returns CDR1 SGHRS and CDR2 YFSETQ. DNA for the CDR3: TGCGCCAGCAGCTGGAGCGGGACCCAAGAGACCCAGTACTTC. Encoded protein: CASSWSGTQETQYF.

The sample holds a few counts of this clone. The chain employs TRBV4-1 and TRBJ2-4; D might be TRBD2 (5 bases). Trimming removed 1 base from V and 0 bases from J, with 10 bases in between. Germline CDR1 MGHRA, CDR2 YSYEKL. The CDR3 runs 16 residues. This CDR3 is CASSQGAVLAKNIQYF. In nucleotides, the CDR3 is TGCGCCAGCAGCCAAGGAGCGGTCCTAGCCAAAAACATTCAGTACTTC.

The chain carries TRBV6-1 and TRBJ2-3; possible D gene TRBD2, 5 bases. Germline V gene lookup returns CDR1 MNHNS and CDR2 SASEGT. V lost 5 bases, J lost 6 bases, and 12 bases lay in between. The CDR3 consists of 13 residues. CDR3 bases: TGTGCCAGCAGTACGCAGACTATGGATACGCAGTATTTT. It specifies CASSTQTMDTQYF.

With respect to this clone: At one end the junction does not follow the germline gene, possibly because of a read error. The chain has TRBV29-1 and TRBJ2-2; a possible D gene is TRBD1 (6 bases). Germline V gene data show CDR1 as SQVTM and CDR2 as ANQGSEA. The CDR3 has 12 amino acids. DNA of the CDR3: TGCAGCGCCGGACAGACCACCTGGGAGCTGTTTTTT. Protein product: CSAGQTTWELFF.

This chain connects TRBV7-2 to TRBJ1-3, with a weak D call TRBD1 (5 bases). Germline loops: CDR1 SGHTA, CDR2 FQGNSA. Trimming stripped 5 bases from V and 3 bases from J, with 14 bases between. This CDR3 is 15 amino acids long. For the CDR3, the DNA is TGTGCCAGCAGCCCCGAGGCGGGGGTTGGAAACACCATATATTTT. Protein product: CASSPEAGVGNTIYF.

The chain combines TRBV11-2 with TRBJ2-3; maybe TRBD2 (5 bases). The CDR3 is 16 amino acids. V was pared by 4 bases and J by 1 base, with 15 bases between. The germline V gene encodes CDR1 SGHAT and CDR2 FQNNGV. The DNA of the CDR3 is TGTGCCAGCAGCTCCAGGCGGAGGTCGGGCACAGATACGCAGTATTTT. Its translation is CASSSRRRSGTDTQYF.

This rearrangement joins TRBV27 to TRBJ2-5; 12 bases align to TRBD2. The CDR3 runs 16 residues. V trimming: 5 bases; J trimming: 6 bases; junction bases outside the gene matches: 10. Per the germline V gene, CDR1 is MNHEY and CDR2 is SMNVEV (reference sequence). CDR3 in DNA: TGTGCCAGCAGTCCACTAGCGGGAGGCGGAGGAAAGACCCAGTACTTC. Protein: CASSPLAGGGGKTQYF.

This clone came up once. The CDR3 here is CASSEVAGVADTQYF. CDR3 nucleotides: TGTGCCAGCAGCGAAGTAGCGGGAGTGGCAGATACGCAGTATTTT. The chain couples TRBV7-3 to TRBJ2-3; 9 bases are a match to TRBD2. CDR1 is SGHTA, CDR2 FQGTGA, per germline. The CDR3 has 15 amino acids. Losses at the gene ends were 5 bases for V and 4 bases for J; bases not matched to a gene: 7.

The V call is TRBV7-9, the J call TRBJ1-5; 8 bases line up with TRBD1. The J segment lost 3 bases and the V segment lost 6 bases, leaving 10 bases of the junction unmatched. The CDR3 contains 16 residues. Germline CDR1 SEHNR, CDR2 FQNEAQ (reference sequence). The CDR3 DNA sequence: TGTGCCAGCAGTAACCAGGGGGCTCTCTTCAATCAGCCCCAGCATTTT. This sequence encodes CASSNQGALFNQPQHF.

The J gene is TRBJ1-1, the V gene TRBV29-1; D is uncertain. Germline V CDR1 and CDR2: SQVTM, ANQGSEA. There are 12 residues in the CDR3. V gave up 4 bases and J gave up 1 base, with 7 bases separating them. Here the CDR3 DNA reads TGCAGCGTTGTGCTAGGGAACACTGAAGCTTTCTTT. Its translation is CSVVLGNTEAFF.

This chain uses TRBV11-2 with TRBJ2-5, with D possibly TRBD1 on 6 matching bases. The germline CDR1 and CDR2 sequences are SGHAT and FQNNGV. The V end was cut by 6 bases, the J end by 4 bases, with 12 bases between. The CDR3 contains 13 residues. The CDR3 region has the DNA TGTGCCAGCAGTCTGGGGGCGCGAGAGACCCAGTACTTC. Its translation: CASSLGARETQYF. Full variable domain (rest looked up from reference TRBV11-2 and TRBJ2-5): EAGVAQSPRYKIIEKRQSVAFWCNPISGHATLYWYQQILGQGPKLLIQFQNNGVVDDSQLPKDRFSAERLKGVDSTLKIQPAKLEDSAVYLCASSLGARETQYFGPGTRLLVL.

This clone was seen only once. The chain is built from TRBV5-4 and TRBJ1-6, with D perhaps TRBD1 (5 bases). The V gene's germline CDR1 is SGHNT and CDR2 YYREEE (reference sequence). The CDR3 sequence is 16 residues long. V lost 0 bases, J lost 3 bases, and 10 bases lay in between. The CDR3 protein is CASSLGLGVYNSPLHF. CDR3 bases: TGTGCCAGCAGCTTGGGTCTAGGGGTCTATAATTCACCCCTCCACTTT.

The table lists this clone with a count of one. This sequence joins TRBV6-1 and TRBJ2-1; a possible D gene is TRBD2 (8 bases). The CDR3 runs 14 residues. Germline CDR1 and CDR2: MNHNS and SASEGT. The ends were cut back, 8 bases at V and 9 bases at J, with 20 bases in the middle. CDR3 residues: CASEGAGGRFEQFF. The CDR3, as DNA: TGTGCCAGCGAGGGGGCGGGAGGCCGGTTTGAGCAGTTCTTC.

The rearrangement joins TRBV20-1 to TRBJ1-2, with D hard to call. V dropped 7 bases and J dropped 4 bases, with 10 bases sitting between them. Germline V lookup: CDR1 DFQATT, CDR2 SNEGSKA (reference sequence). The CDR3 totals 11 residues. The CDR3 loop is CSVREGYGYTF. CDR3 bases: TGCAGTGTGAGGGAAGGCTATGGCTACACCTTC.

The chain carries TRBV6-1 and TRBJ2-7, with 8 bases identical to TRBD1. The CDR3 totals 15 residues. The germline CDR1 and CDR2 sequences are MNHNS and SASEGT. The junction had 4 bases not matched to a gene; V was cut back by 3 bases and J by 0 bases. The CDR3 loop is CASSETGASSYEQYF. CDR3 in DNA: TGTGCCAGCAGTGAGACAGGGGCTAGCTCCTACGAGCAGTACTTC.

The chain uses TRBV9 and TRBJ2-3; 8 bases map to TRBD2. The CDR3 contains 15 residues. Trimming at V came to 2 bases and at J to 5 bases, leaving 7 bases not matched to a gene. CDR1 and CDR2 (germline): SGDLS, YYNGEE. CDR3 DNA: TGTGCCAGCAGCGTGGGTAGCGGGACGGTAGATACGCAGTATTTT. Its translation: CASSVGSGTVDTQYF. Full variable domain (rest looked up from reference TRBV9 and TRBJ2-3): DSGVTQTPKHLITATGQRVTLRCSPRSGDLSVYWYQQSLDQGLQFLIQYYNGEERAKGNILERFSAQQFPDLHSELNLSSLELGDSALYFCASSVGSGTVDTQYFGPGTRLTVL.